A selection of T cell receptor beta chains follows, all from one sample in a study of Ad26.COV2.S vaccination and SARS-CoV-2 variants. Libraries were prepared by immunoSEQ multiplex PCR; TCRdb keeps only in-frame clonotypes and omits some of them. There are about 350,000 clones in the sample; about 87% occur only once, and around 6.4% lies in the top ten. Sample: peripheral blood, taken in a trial of Ad26.COV2.S vaccine versus placebo. The source of these receptors is a person between 18 and 65 years old who received the Ad26.COV2.S COVID-19 vaccine or a placebo. CDR3s include the opening cysteine and the closing phenylalanine or tryptophan. A D gene is named only where the DNA matches it firmly. Only some rows state a clone size, as once, few, many or a class for expanded clones.

. TRBJ2-1 TRBV3-1/TRBV3-2 . CASSRRTDNEQFF TGTGCCAGCAGTCGGAGGACAGACAATGAGCAGTTCTTC
TRBD1 TRBJ2-7 TRBV4-3 once CASSHRDRDYEQYF TGCGCCAGCAGCCACCGGGACAGGGACTACGAGCAGTACTTC
. TRBJ1-3 TRBV3-1/TRBV3-2 . CASSSADGHSGNTIYF TGTGCCAGCAGCTCGGCGGATGGGCACTCTGGAAACACCATATATTTT
. TRBJ2-1 TRBV12-3/TRBV12-4 . CASSFNNEQFF TGTGCCAGCAGTTTTAACAATGAGCAGTTCTTC
. TRBJ1-1 TRBV5-1 . CASSLDGQNTEAFF TGCGCCAGCAGCTTGGACGGACAGAACACTGAAGCTTTCTTT
. TRBJ1-4 TRBV28 . CASSSLGTFEKLFF TGTGCCAGCAGTTCCCTGGGGACGTTCGAAAAACTGTTTTTT
TRBD2 TRBJ2-3 TRBV5-4 . CASSLDAGGITDTQYF TGTGCCAGCAGCTTGGATGCGGGGGGCATCACAGATACGCAGTATTTT
. TRBJ1-1 TRBV5-1 . CASTPFGQGRAFF TGCGCCAGCACCCCTTTTGGGCAGGGAAGGGCTTTCTTT
. TRBJ2-5 TRBV4-2 . CASSQTAEIGQETQYF TGTGCCAGCAGCCAAACCGCCGAGATTGGACAAGAGACCCAGTACTTC
. TRBJ1-3 TRBV15 . CATSRAGTSGNTIYF TGTGCCACCAGCAGAGCGGGGACCTCTGGAAACACCATATATTTT
TRBD1 TRBJ2-5 TRBV6-6 . CASSTGQGWETQYF TGTGCCAGCAGTACCGGACAGGGATGGGAGACCCAGTACTTC
TRBD1 TRBJ1-1 TRBV27 few CASSPRDRPKAFF TGTGCCAGCAGTCCCCGGGACAGGCCAAAAGCTTTCTTT
. TRBJ2-7 TRBV7-8 . CASRPLRESFYEQYF TGTGCCAGCAGGCCACTAAGGGAAAGCTTCTACGAGCAGTACTTC
TRBD1 TRBJ2-1 TRBV5-1 . CASSIGQGGNEQFF TGCGCCAGCAGTATAGGACAGGGGGGCAATGAGCAGTTCTTC
. TRBJ1-1 TRBV7-9 . CASRTGEVMNTEAFF TGTGCCAGCAGAACCGGCGAGGTAATGAACACTGAAGCTTTCTTT
TRBD1 TRBJ2-7 TRBV7-2 few CASSLGSGRGNYEQYF TGTGCCAGCAGCTTAGGGTCGGGCAGGGGGAACTACGAGCAGTACTTC
. TRBJ2-1 TRBV12-3/TRBV12-4 . CASSSAGRREQFF TGTGCCAGCAGCAGCGCAGGGCGGCGGGAGCAGTTCTTC
. TRBJ1-1 TRBV12-3/TRBV12-4 . CASSLLEEAFF TGTGCCAGCAGTCTACTGGAGGAAGCTTTCTTT
TRBD1 TRBJ1-1 TRBV19 . CASKRQGGGSEAFF TGTGCCAGTAAAAGACAGGGAGGGGGCTCTGAAGCTTTCTTT
. TRBJ2-1 TRBV7-3 . CASSPQAPHEQFF TGTGCCAGCAGCCCTCAAGCCCCCCATGAGCAGTTCTTC
TRBD2 TRBJ2-7 TRBV28 . CASAGLTSTYEQYF TGTGCCAGCGCGGGACTAACCTCAACCTACGAGCAGTACTTC
. TRBJ1-4 TRBV19 once CASSAPLPTNEKLFF TGTGCCAGTAGTGCCCCCCTTCCAACTAATGAAAAACTGTTTTTT
TRBD2 TRBJ2-7 TRBV4-3 once CASSPGRLAGGGEQYF TGCGCCAGCAGCCCTGGACGACTAGCGGGAGGTGGGGAGCAGTACTTC
. TRBJ2-2 TRBV6-5 . CASSPREGGELFF TGTGCCAGCAGTCCCAGGGAAGGCGGGGAGCTGTTTTTT
. TRBJ2-2 TRBV9 . CASSTLGQVHGGTGELFF TGTGCCAGCAGCACCCTTGGACAGGTCCACGGGGGCACCGGGGAGCTGTTTTTT
. TRBJ1-1 TRBV30 . CAWGSDSNTEAFF TGTGCCTGGGGAAGCGATTCGAACACTGAAGCTTTCTTT